This is a list of T cell receptor beta chains from one sample in a study of cytomegalovirus exposure and HLA in healthy donors. Here immunoSEQ multiplex PCR was the method, and the copy in TCRdb shows in-frame clones only, minus some. The repertoire holds roughly 180,000 clones, with approximately 83% as singletons. Sequenced: PBMCs. The receptors stem from a boy aged 2 to 9 in good health and CMV-seronegative. Each CDR3 is given with its conserved first and last residue. A D gene is named only where the DNA matches it firmly. For some rows the clone size is stated as once, few or many, or as a class when expanded; others skip it.

.	TRBV6-5	TRBD1	TRBJ2-1	CASSRTGPNEQFF	TGTGCCAGCAGTCGGACAGGGCCCAATGAGCAGTTCTTC
.	TRBV7-3	.	TRBJ2-1	CASSSQGWYEQFF	TGTGCCAGCAGCTCTCAGGGTTGGTATGAGCAGTTCTTC
.	TRBV30	.	TRBJ2-7	CAWSGGTIYEQYF	TGTGCCTGGAGTGGCGGGACGATCTACGAGCAGTACTTC
.	TRBV11-2	.	TRBJ2-5	CASSLLRSVLETQYF	TGTGCCAGCAGCTTACTTAGGAGCGTGCTCGAGACCCAGTACTTC
.	TRBV6-5	TRBD2	TRBJ2-3	CASSNGLAGSDTQYF	TGTGCCAGCAGCAACGGACTAGCGGGGTCGGATACGCAGTATTTT
.	TRBV6-5	.	TRBJ1-1	CASSYSTLNTEAFF	TGTGCCAGCAGTTACTCTACACTGAACACTGAAGCTTTCTTT
few	TRBV27	.	TRBJ1-1	CASSLRGNTEAFF	TGTGCCAGCAGCCTCAGGGGGAACACTGAAGCTTTCTTT
.	TRBV2	.	TRBJ1-1	CASSSQTGRGTEAFF	TGTGCCAGCAGTTCCCAGACAGGACGGGGCACTGAAGCTTTCTTT
.	TRBV6-5	.	TRBJ2-4	CASMWQGTAKNIQYF	TGTGCCAGCATGTGGCAGGGGACCGCCAAAAACATTCAGTACTTC
.	TRBV6-4	.	TRBJ1-4	CASSDRVRSRRNEKLFF	TGTGCCAGCAGTGATCGAGTGAGGTCAAGACGAAACGAAAAACTGTTTTTT
.	TRBV7-4	.	TRBJ1-2	CASSLAPGPNYGYTF	TGTGCCAGCAGCTTGGCCCCTGGCCCGAACTATGGCTACACCTTC
.	TRBV30	TRBD1	TRBJ1-1	CATDEVGTGNTEAFF	TGTGCCACGGATGAAGTAGGGACAGGGAACACTGAAGCTTTCTTT
.	TRBV28	.	TRBJ2-1	CASSPLSYNEQFF	TGTGCCAGCAGTCCTCTCTCCTACAATGAGCAGTTCTTC
few	TRBV11-3	TRBD1	TRBJ1-5	CASSLASGTETYSNQPQHF	TGTGCCAGCAGCTTAGCCTCCGGGACAGAAACTTATAGCAATCAGCCCCAGCATTTT
.	TRBV4-1	TRBD1	TRBJ1-4	CASSTGTGGSNEKLFF	TGCGCCAGCAGTACCGGGACAGGGGGTTCTAATGAAAAACTGTTTTTT
.	TRBV27	.	TRBJ1-1	CASSPSGTPRGTEAFF	TGTGCCAGCAGTCCTTCCGGGACTCCAAGGGGCACTGAAGCTTTCTTT
few	TRBV6-6	.	TRBJ2-2	CASGASTNTGELFF	TGTGCCAGCGGGGCATCTACAAACACCGGGGAGCTGTTTTTT
once	TRBV20-1	.	TRBJ1-2	CSAPDRHGYTF	TGCAGTGCTCCGGACAGACATGGCTACACCTTC
.	TRBV14	.	TRBJ2-1	CASSQAAGEQFF	TGTGCCAGCAGCCAAGCTGCAGGTGAGCAGTTCTTC
.	TRBV6-5	.	TRBJ2-5	CASSPPREETQYF	TGTGCCAGCAGCCCCCCCAGGGAAGAGACCCAGTACTTC
once	TRBV15	.	TRBJ1-1	CATSTGTEAFF	TGTGCCACCAGCACGGGGACTGAAGCTTTCTTT
.	TRBV6-5	TRBD1	TRBJ1-1	CASSYDRAFSTEAFF	TGTGCCAGCAGTTACGACAGGGCGTTTAGCACTGAAGCTTTCTTT
.	TRBV27	TRBD1	TRBJ2-6	CASSLRQGFGSGANVLTF	TGTGCCAGCAGTTTGAGACAGGGCTTTGGCTCTGGGGCCAACGTCCTGACTTTC
.	TRBV7-2	TRBD2	TRBJ2-1	CASSPFKSTSGRFNEQFF	TGTGCCAGCAGCCCTTTCAAATCGACTAGCGGGAGGTTCAATGAGCAGTTCTTC
.	TRBV15	TRBD2	TRBJ2-2	CATSSFSGRSTGELFF	TGTGCCACCAGTTCCTTTAGCGGGAGGTCCACCGGGGAGCTGTTTTTT
few	TRBV6-1	TRBD1	TRBJ1-6	CASSRDREGSPLHF	TGTGCCAGCAGTAGGGACAGGGAAGGCTCACCCCTCCACTTT
.	TRBV6-5	.	TRBJ2-3	CASSSPGQGTDTQYF	TGTGCCAGCAGTTCTCCGGGACAAGGGACAGATACGCAGTATTTT
.	TRBV15	TRBD2	TRBJ2-2	CATSTRVGTSGTGELFF	TGTGCCACCAGCACCAGAGTAGGGACTAGCGGCACCGGGGAGCTGTTTTTT
.	TRBV7-9	TRBD1	TRBJ1-2	CASSPWTGDGYTF	TGTGCCAGCAGCCCCTGGACAGGGGATGGCTACACCTTC
.	TRBV2	TRBD1	TRBJ1-1	CASIWGPGGTEAFF	TGTGCCAGCATTTGGGGTCCAGGGGGCACTGAAGCTTTCTTT
.	TRBV11-2	TRBD1	TRBJ2-2	CASSLNRGTGELFF	TGTGCCAGCAGCTTGAACAGGGGCACCGGGGAGCTGTTTTTT
.	TRBV6-5	TRBD1	TRBJ1-4	CASRGDREREKLFF	TGTGCCAGCAGAGGGGACAGGGAGAGGGAAAAACTGTTTTTT
.	TRBV6-6	TRBD2	TRBJ2-1	CASSPPSGSGNEQFF	TGTGCCAGCAGTCCTCCTAGCGGGAGTGGGAATGAGCAGTTCTTC
.	TRBV1	.	TRBJ1-2	CTSSQVEPQGYGYTF	TGCACCAGCAGCCAAGTCGAGCCTCAGGGCTATGGCTACACCTTC
few	TRBV5-6	TRBD1	TRBJ1-1	CASSPQGGLEMNTEAFF	TGTGCCAGCAGCCCACAGGGGGGACTCGAAATGAACACTGAAGCTTTCTTT
.	TRBV5-4	.	TRBJ2-7	CASSHRSRGIEGHYEQYF	TGTGCCAGCAGCCATCGGTCGAGAGGTATAGAGGGCCACTACGAGCAGTACTTC
once	TRBV28	TRBD1	TRBJ1-5	CASSFGQVRNQPQHF	TGTGCCAGCAGCTTTGGACAGGTCCGCAATCAGCCCCAGCATTTT
few	TRBV18	TRBD2	TRBJ2-1	CASSPWGLAGGSDNEQFF	TGTGCCAGCTCACCATGGGGACTAGCGGGAGGGAGCGACAATGAGCAGTTCTTC
.	TRBV5-4	TRBD1	TRBJ1-2	CASSLRDSNYGYTF	TGTGCCAGCAGCTTGAGGGACAGCAACTATGGCTACACCTTC